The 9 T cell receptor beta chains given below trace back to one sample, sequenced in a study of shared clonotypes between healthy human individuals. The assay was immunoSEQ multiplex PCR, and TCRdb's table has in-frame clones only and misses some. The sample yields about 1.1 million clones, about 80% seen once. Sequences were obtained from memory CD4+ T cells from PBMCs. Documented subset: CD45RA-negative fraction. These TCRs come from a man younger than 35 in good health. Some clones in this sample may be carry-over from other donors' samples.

The CDR3 loop reads CASSLPGGSTDTQYF. As DNA, the CDR3 is TGTGCCAGCAGTCTCCCGGGAGGTTCCACAGATACGCAGTATTTT. This rearrangement joins TRBV28 to TRBJ2-3; TRBD2 aligns across 7 bases. Germline CDR1 MDHEN, CDR2 SYDVKM. The CDR3 is 15 amino acids. The V gene end was trimmed by 5 bases and the J gene end by 2 bases; junction bases not matched to a gene: 7.

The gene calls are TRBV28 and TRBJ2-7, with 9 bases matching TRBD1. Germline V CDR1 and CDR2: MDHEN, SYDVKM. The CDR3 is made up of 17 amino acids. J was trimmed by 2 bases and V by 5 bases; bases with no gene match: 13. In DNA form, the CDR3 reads TGTGCCAGCAGTCGCTCCCTGACCCGGGACAGGGCCTACGAGCAGTACTTC. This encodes CASSRSLTRDRAYEQYF.

The CDR3 region is CASSPGLAGDVGYEQYF. The CDR3 DNA is TGTGCCAGCAGCCCGGGACTAGCGGGAGATGTGGGCTACGAGCAGTACTTC. The chain employs TRBV5-8 and TRBJ2-7, with 14 bases identical to TRBD2. Germline CDR1 is SGHTS and CDR2 is YDEGEE. The CDR3 covers 17 residues. Trimming took 4 bases from V and 3 from J; bases not matched to a gene: 9.

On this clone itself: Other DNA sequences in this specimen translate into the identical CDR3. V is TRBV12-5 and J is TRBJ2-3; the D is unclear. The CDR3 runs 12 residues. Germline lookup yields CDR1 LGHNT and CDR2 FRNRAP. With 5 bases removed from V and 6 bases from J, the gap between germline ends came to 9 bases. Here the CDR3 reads CASGRDSDTQYF. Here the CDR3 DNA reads TGTGCTAGTGGTAGGGATTCGGATACGCAGTATTTT.

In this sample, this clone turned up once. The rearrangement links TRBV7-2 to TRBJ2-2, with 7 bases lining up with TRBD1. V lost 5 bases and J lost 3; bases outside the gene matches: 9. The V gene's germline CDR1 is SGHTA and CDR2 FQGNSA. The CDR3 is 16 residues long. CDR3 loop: CASSPRTGTYTGELFF. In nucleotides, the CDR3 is TGTGCCAGCAGCCCGAGGACAGGTACCTACACCGGGGAGCTGTTTTTT.

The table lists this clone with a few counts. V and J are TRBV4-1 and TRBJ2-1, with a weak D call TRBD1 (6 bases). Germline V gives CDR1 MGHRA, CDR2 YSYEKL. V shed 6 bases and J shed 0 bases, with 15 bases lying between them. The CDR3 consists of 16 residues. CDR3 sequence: CASSPGAMSSYNEQFF. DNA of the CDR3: TGCGCCAGCAGTCCAGGGGCGATGAGCTCCTACAATGAGCAGTTCTTC.

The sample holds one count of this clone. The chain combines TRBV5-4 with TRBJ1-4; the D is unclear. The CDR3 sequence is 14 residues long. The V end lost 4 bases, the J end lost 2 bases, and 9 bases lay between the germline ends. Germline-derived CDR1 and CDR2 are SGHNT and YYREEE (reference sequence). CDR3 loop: CASSPGSTNEKLFF. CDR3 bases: TGTGCCAGCAGCCCGGGTTCGACTAATGAAAAACTGTTTTTT. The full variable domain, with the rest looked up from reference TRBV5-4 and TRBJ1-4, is ETGVTQSPTHLIKTRGQQVTLRCSSQSGHNTVSWYQQALGQGPQFIFQYYREEENGRGNFPPRFSGLQFPNYSSELNVNALELDDSALYLCASSPGSTNEKLFFGSGTQLSVL.

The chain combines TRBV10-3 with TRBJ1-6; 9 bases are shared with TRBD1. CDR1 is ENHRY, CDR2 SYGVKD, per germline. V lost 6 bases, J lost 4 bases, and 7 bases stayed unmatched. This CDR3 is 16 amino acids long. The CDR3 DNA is TGTGCCATCAGAGACGGACAGGGGAGTTATAATTCACCCCTCCACTTT. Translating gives CAIRDGQGSYNSPLHF.

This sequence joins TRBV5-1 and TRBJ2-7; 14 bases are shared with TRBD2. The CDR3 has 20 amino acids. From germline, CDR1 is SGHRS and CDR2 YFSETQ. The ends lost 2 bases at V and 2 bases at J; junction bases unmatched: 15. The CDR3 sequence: CASSFPTGTSGSETAYEQYF. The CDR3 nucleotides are TGCGCCAGCAGCTTTCCTACCGGGACTAGCGGGAGCGAAACCGCCTACGAGCAGTACTTC.